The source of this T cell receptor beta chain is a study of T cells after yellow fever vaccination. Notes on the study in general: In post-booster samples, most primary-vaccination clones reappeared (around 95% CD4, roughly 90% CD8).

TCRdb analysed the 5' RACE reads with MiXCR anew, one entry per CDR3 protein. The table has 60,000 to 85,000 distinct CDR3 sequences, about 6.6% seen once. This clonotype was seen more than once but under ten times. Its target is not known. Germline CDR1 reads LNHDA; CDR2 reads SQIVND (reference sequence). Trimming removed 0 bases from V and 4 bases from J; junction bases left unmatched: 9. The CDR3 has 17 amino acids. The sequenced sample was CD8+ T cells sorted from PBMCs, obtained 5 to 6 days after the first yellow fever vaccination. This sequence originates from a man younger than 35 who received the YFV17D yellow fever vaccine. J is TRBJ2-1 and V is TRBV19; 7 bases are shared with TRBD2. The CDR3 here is CASSIDRSSGLYNEQFF. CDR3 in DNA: TGTGCCAGTAGTATAGATCGTAGTAGCGGGCTATACAATGAGCAGTTCTTC. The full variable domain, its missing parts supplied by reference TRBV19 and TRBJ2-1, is DGGITQSPKYLFRKEGQNVTLSCEQNLNHDAMYWYRQDPGQGLRLIYYSQIVNDFQKGDIAEGYSVSREKKESFPLTVTSAQKNPTAFYLCASSIDRSSGLYNEQFFGPGTRLTVL.